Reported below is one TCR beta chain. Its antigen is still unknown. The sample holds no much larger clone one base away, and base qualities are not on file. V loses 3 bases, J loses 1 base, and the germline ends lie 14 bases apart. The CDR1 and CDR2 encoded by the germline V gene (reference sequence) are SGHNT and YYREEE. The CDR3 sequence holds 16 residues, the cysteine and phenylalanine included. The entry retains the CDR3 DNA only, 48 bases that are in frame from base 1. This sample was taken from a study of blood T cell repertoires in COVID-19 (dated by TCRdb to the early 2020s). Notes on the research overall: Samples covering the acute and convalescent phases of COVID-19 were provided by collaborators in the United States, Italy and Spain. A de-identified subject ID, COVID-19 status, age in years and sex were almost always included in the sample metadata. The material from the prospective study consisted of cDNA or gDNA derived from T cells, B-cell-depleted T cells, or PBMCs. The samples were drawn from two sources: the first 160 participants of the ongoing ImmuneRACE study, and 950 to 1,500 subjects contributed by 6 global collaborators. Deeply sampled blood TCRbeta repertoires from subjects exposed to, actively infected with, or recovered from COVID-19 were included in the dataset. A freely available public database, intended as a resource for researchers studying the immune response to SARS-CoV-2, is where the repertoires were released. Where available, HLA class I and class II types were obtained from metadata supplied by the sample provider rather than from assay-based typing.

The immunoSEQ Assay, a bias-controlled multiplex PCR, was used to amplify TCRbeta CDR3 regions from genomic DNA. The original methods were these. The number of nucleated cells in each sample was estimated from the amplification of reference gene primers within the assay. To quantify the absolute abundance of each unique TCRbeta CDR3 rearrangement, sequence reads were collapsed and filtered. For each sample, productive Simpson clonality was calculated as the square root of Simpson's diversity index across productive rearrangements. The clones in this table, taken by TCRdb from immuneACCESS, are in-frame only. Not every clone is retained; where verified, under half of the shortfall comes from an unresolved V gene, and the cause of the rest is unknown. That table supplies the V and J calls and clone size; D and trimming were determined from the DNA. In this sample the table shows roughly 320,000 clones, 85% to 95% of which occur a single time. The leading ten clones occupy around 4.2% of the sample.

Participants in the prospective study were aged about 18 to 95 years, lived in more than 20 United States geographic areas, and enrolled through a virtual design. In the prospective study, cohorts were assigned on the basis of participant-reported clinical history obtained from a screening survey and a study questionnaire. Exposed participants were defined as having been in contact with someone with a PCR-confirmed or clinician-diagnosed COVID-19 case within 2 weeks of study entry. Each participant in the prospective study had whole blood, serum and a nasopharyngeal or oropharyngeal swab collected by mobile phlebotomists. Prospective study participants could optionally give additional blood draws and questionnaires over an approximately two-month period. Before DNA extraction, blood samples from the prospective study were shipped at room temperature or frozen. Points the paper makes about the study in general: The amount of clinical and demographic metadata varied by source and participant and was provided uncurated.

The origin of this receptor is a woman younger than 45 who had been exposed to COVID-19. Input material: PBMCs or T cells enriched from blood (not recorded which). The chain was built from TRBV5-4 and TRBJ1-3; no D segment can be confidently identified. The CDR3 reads CASSSHSTGSGNTIYF. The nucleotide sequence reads TGTGCCAGCAGCTCGCACTCCACCGGTTCTGGAAACACCATATATTTT.